These 11 T cell receptor beta chains came from one sample sequenced in a study of T cell changes during pregnancy in multiple sclerosis. Some clones are missing from TCRdb's copy, which holds only in-frame ones; the method was immunoSEQ multiplex PCR. The table lists about 32,000 clones, 89% of them singletons. The sample consisted of CD8+ T cells from peripheral blood mononuclear cells, taken in the third trimester of pregnancy. The receptors come from a female donor with multiple sclerosis, enrolled in a pregnancy study.

The CDR3 nucleotides read TGTGCCAGCAGTGACGCCGGCGGCAGCAATCAGCCCCAGCATTTT. It codes for CASSDAGGSNQPQHF. The V call is TRBV6-1, the J call TRBJ1-5; D is undetermined. V lost 3 bases, J lost 1 base, and 10 bases lay in between. CDR3 length equals 15 residues. Germline V gene data show CDR1 as MNHNS and CDR2 as SASEGT.

The rearrangement uses TRBV5-6 and TRBJ2-1; 8 bases fit TRBD2. Trimming cost V 10 bases and J 8 bases; bases outside gene matches: 20. CDR3 length equals 16 residues. Germline V CDR1 and CDR2: SGHDT, YYEEEE. As DNA, the CDR3 is TGTGCCTCCCAGGGGCAGCGGGAGTGGAATAGGGATGAGCAGTTCTTC. Protein product: CASQGQREWNRDEQFF.

This chain joins TRBV7-6 and TRBJ2-2; maybe TRBD1 (6 bases). Germline CDR1 is SGHVS and CDR2 is FNYEAQ. The CDR3 is 15 residues long. V gave up 7 bases and J gave up 1 base, with 13 bases separating them. The DNA for the CDR3 is TGTGCCAGCACCCAACTACAGGGGAACACCGGGGAGCTGTTTTTT. Encoded protein: CASTQLQGNTGELFF.

The chain links TRBV28 to TRBJ2-7, with TRBD1 identical over 7 bases. Unmatched junction bases numbered 19, after V lost 7 bases and J lost 1 base. The CDR3 is 18 amino acids. Per the germline V gene, CDR1 is MDHEN and CDR2 is SYDVKM. CDR3 nucleotides: TGTGCCAGCAACCTACACAGGGGATTCGATGAAAATTCCTACGAGCAGTACTTC. As protein: CASNLHRGFDENSYEQYF.

The gene calls are TRBV27 and TRBJ2-5; the match to TRBD1 covers 8 bases. The germline V gene has CDR1 MNHEY and CDR2 SMNVEV (reference sequence). With V trimmed by 7 bases and J by 5 bases, 3 bases remained unmatched. There are 12 residues in the CDR3. CDR3 protein: CASTTGGETQYF. As DNA, the CDR3 is TGTGCCAGCACTACAGGGGGGGAGACCCAGTACTTC.

This chain links TRBV6-5 with TRBJ2-3, with 9 bases lining up with TRBD2. The V gene's germline CDR1 is MNHEY and CDR2 SVGAGI. V dropped 0 bases and J dropped 5; count of bases not matched to a gene: 6. This CDR3 is built from 16 residues. The CDR3 reads CASSYSDSGRLDTQYF. As DNA, the CDR3 is TGTGCCAGCAGTTACTCGGATAGCGGGAGATTAGATACGCAGTATTTT.

This clone has only a few counts. The V gene is TRBV10-3, the J gene TRBJ1-1; D gene unclear. The CDR3 spans 12 residues. Germline lookup yields CDR1 ENHRY and CDR2 SYGVKD. V dropped 4 bases and J dropped 10 bases, with 13 bases sitting between them. CDR3 nucleotides: TGTGCCATCAGTGTAGGGAGAGACGGAGCTTTCTTT. Protein sequence: CAISVGRDGAFF.

This sequence joins TRBV23-1 and TRBJ1-5; maybe TRBD1 (5 bases). Being an ORF, TRBV23-1 has a function that is uncertain. The length of the CDR3 is 15 residues. Trimming pared 7 bases from V and 6 bases from J, leaving 19 bases between. CDR3 residues: CASTQNTGFTQPQHF. CDR3 in DNA: TGCGCCAGCACCCAAAATACAGGATTCACTCAGCCCCAGCATTTT.

This clone was picked up a small number of times. The chain combines TRBV9 with TRBJ1-1, with 9 nucleotides matching TRBD1. The CDR3 is made up of 15 amino acids. CDR1 is SGDLS and CDR2 is YYNGEE in the germline V gene. The V segment lost 2 bases and the J segment 5 bases; nucleotides outside the gene matches: 7. In DNA form, the CDR3 reads TGTGCCAGCAGCGTTGGGACAGGGCTGAGTACTGAAGCTTTCTTT. Translated, it gives CASSVGTGLSTEAFF.

CDR3 protein: CASSHAKLGTGYNQPQHF. Here the CDR3 DNA reads TGTGCCAGCAGCCACGCGAAGTTGGGGACAGGGTACAATCAGCCCCAGCATTTT. This chain connects TRBV5-8 to TRBJ1-5; 9 nucleotides agree with TRBD1. The CDR3 has 18 amino acids. V lost 4 bases to trimming and J lost 3 bases; unmatched junction nucleotides: 14. Germline V lookup: CDR1 SGHTS, CDR2 YDEGEE. Looking up the rest from reference TRBV5-8 and TRBJ1-5 gives the full variable domain: EAGVTQSPTHLIKTRGQQATLRCSPISGHTSVYWYQQALGLGLQFLLWYDEGEERNRGNFPPRFSGRQFPNYSSELNVNALELEDSALYLCASSHAKLGTGYNQPQHFGDGTRLSIL.

The gene calls are TRBV6-5 and TRBJ2-2; 9 positions agree with TRBD1. Germline values: CDR1 MNHEY, CDR2 SVGAGI. V lost 0 bases to trimming and J lost 3 bases; unmatched junction nucleotides: 2. The CDR3 has 16 residues. In DNA form, the CDR3 reads TGTGCCAGCAGTTACTCCCGGACAGGGGACACCGGGGAGCTGTTTTTT. Protein: CASSYSRTGDTGELFF.